The following is a T cell receptor (beta chain) sequence with its context. What it binds is not known. Through a sample-barcoded 5' primer and a J-beta primer mix, a second PCR was run for roughly 6 to 11 cycles. TCRdb independently ran MiXCR on the 5' RACE reads; one entry per CDR3 protein. The sample holds under 1,000,000 distinct CDR3 sequences, more than 35% seen once. The source of the sample is a study of blood T cells in healthy people across ages. Study details: There was about one barcoded beta molecule captured by template switching per two T cells. Points from the study as a whole: Across the age range, TCR beta diversity per million T cells fell in a roughly linear way.

The CDR3 covers 14 residues. Germline V gives CDR1 MNHNS, CDR2 SASEGT. The clonotype comes from a man older than 75 in good health. The sample consisted of blood. The rearrangement links TRBV6-1 to TRBJ2-4; TRBD2 aligns across 10 bases. The end of the DNA aligns better with TRBJ2-7, so the J call may be wrong. CDR3 sequence reads: CASVLAGVGYEQYF. The CDR3 DNA reads TGTGCCAGCGTCCTAGCGGGAGTCGGTTACGAGCAGTACTTC.